This entry features one T cell receptor (beta chain) sequence. Its target is unknown. The assay was immunoSEQ multiplex PCR, and TCRdb's table has in-frame clones only and misses some. The sample contains about 20,000 clones, approximately 79% of which appear only once. The data were obtained in a study of vaccination effects on CD4 cells after COVID-19. Study results and limitations: Long after vaccination, the clones induced by infection and by vaccine shrank markedly in size.

Ahead of sequencing, the ViraFEST assay grew antigen-specific CD4+ T cells using viral peptide pools. Researchers isolated CD4+ T cells once roughly ten days of culture had elapsed. Neither prior SARS-CoV-2 infection nor positive nucleocapsid antibodies were present in the vaccine recipients. This clonotype was sampled from a human donor who received a COVID-19 vaccine. This material consisted of CD4+ T cells from PBMCs cultured with HCoV-NL63 spike peptides, taken before COVID-19 vaccination.

The CDR3 spells CASSGTGWNQPQHF. The CDR3 DNA follows: TGTGCCAGCAGTGGGACAGGTTGGAATCAGCCCCAGCATTTT. The chain combines TRBV2 with TRBJ1-5; the match to TRBD1 covers 7 bases. The germline V gene encodes CDR1 SNHLY and CDR2 FYNNEI. With V trimmed by 4 bases and J by 4 bases, 4 bases remained unmatched. CDR3 length equals 14 residues. Full variable domain (missing parts from reference TRBV2 and TRBJ1-5): EPEVTQTPSHQVTQMGQEVILRCVPISNHLYFYWYRQILGQKVEFLVSFYNNEISEKSEIFDDQFSVERPDGSNFTLKIRSTKLEDSAMYFCASSGTGWNQPQHFGDGTRLSIL.